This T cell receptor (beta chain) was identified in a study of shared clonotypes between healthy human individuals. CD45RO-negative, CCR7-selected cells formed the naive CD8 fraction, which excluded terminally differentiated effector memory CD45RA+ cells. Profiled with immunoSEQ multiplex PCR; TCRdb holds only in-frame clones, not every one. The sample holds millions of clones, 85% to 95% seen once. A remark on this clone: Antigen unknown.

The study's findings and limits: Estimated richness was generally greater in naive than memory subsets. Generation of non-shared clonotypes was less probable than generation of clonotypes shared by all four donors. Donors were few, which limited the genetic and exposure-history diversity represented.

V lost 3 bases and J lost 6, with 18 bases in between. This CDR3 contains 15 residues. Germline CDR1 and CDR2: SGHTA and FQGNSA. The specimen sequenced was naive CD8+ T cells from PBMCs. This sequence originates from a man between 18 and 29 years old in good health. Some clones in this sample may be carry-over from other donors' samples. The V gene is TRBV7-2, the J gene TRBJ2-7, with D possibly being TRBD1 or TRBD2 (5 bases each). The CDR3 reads CASSFFSGPRSEQYF. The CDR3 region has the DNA TGTGCCAGCAGCTTTTTTTCGGGACCGCGGAGCGAGCAGTACTTC.